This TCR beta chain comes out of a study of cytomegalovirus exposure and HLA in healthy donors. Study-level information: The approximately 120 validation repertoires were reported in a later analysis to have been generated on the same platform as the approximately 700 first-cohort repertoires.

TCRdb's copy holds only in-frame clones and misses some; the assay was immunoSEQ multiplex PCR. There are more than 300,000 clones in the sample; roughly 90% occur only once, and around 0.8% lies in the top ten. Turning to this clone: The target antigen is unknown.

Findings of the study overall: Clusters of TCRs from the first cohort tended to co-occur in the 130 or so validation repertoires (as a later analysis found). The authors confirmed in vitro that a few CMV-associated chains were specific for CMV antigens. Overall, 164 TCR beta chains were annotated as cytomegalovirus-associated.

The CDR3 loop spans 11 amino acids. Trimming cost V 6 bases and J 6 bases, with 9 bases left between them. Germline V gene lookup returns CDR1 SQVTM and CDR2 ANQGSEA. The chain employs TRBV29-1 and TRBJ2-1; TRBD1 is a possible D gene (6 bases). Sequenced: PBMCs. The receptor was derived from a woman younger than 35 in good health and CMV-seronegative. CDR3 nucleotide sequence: TGCAGCGTCGAGGGGGTCAATGAGCAGTTCTTC. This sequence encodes CSVEGVNEQFF.